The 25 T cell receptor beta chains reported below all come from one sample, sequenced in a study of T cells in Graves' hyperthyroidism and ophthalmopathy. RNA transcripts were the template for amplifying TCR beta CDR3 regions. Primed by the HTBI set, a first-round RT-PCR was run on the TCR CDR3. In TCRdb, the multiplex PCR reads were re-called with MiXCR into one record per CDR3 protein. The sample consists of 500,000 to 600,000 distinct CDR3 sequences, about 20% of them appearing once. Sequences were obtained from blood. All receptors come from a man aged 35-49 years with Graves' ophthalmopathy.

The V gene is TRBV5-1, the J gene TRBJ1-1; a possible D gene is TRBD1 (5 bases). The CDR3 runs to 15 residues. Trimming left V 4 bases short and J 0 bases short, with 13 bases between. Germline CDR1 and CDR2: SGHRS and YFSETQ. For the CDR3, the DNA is TGCGCCAGCAGCCCGGGACGGATAATGAACACTGAAGCTTTCTTT. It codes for CASSPGRIMNTEAFF.

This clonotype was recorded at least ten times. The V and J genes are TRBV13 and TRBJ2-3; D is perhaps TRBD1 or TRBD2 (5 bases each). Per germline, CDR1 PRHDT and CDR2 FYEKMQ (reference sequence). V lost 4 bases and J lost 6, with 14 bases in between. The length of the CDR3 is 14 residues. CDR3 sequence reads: CASSSRQTTDTQYF. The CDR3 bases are TGTGCCAGCAGCTCCCGACAGACTACTGATACGCAGTATTTT.

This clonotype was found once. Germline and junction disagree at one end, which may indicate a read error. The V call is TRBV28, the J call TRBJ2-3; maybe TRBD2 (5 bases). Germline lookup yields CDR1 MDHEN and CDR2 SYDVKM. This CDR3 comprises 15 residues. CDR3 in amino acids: CASSFAGPSIDTQYF. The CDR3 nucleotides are TGTGCCAGCAGTTTTGCAGGACCTAGCATAGATACGCAGTATTTT.

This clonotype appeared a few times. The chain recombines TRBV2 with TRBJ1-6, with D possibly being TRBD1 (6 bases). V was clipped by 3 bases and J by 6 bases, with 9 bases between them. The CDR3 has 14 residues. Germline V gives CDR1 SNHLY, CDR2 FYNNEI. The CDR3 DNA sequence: TGTGCCAGCAGTGACATCAGGGGTAATTCACCCCTCCACTTT. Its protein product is CASSDIRGNSPLHF.

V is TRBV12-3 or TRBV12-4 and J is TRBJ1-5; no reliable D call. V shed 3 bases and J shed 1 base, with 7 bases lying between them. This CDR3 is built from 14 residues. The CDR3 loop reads CASSFLGSNQPQHF. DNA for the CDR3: TGTGCCAGCAGTTTCCTAGGAAGCAATCAGCCCCAGCATTTT.

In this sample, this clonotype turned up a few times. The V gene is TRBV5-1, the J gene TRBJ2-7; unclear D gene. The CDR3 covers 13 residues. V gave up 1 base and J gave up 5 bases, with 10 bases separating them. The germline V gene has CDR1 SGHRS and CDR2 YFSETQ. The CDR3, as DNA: TGCGCCAGCAGCTTGTTGTACCTACACGAGCAGTACTTC. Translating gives CASSLLYLHEQYF.

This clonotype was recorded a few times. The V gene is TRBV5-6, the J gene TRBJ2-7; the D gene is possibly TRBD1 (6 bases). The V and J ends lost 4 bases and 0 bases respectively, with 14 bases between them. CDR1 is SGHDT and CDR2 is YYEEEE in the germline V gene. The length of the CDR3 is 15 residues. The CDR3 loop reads CASSPRGPSSYEQYF. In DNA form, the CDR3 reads TGTGCCAGCAGCCCCAGGGGTCCCAGCTCCTACGAGCAGTACTTC. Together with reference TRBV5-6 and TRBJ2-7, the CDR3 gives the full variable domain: DAGVTQSPTHLIKTRGQQVTLRCSPKSGHDTVSWYQQALGQGPQFIFQYYEEEERQRGNFPDRFSGHQFPNYSSELNVNALLLGDSALYLCASSPRGPSSYEQYFGPGTRLTVT.

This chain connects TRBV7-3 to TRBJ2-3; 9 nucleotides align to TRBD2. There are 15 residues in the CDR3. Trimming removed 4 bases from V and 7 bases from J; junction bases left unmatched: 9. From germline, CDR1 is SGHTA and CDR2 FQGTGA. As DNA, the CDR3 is TGTGCCAGCAGCTGGCGGGGGGGCGGCCGAAATACGCAGTATTTT. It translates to CASSWRGGGRNTQYF.

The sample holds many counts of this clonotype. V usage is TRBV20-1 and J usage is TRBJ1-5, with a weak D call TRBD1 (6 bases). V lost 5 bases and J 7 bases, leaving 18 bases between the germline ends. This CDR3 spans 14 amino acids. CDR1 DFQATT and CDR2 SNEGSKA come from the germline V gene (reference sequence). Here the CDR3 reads CSAVQGGSEQPQHF. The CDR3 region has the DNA TGCAGTGCTGTACAGGGAGGGTCGGAGCAGCCCCAGCATTTT.

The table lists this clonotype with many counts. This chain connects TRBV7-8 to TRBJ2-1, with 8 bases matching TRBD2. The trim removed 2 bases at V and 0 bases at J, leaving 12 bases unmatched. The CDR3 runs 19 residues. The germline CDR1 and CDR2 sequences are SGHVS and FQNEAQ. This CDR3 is CASSLWSSGAKISYNEQFF. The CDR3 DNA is TGTGCCAGCAGCTTATGGAGTAGCGGGGCCAAAATCTCCTACAATGAGCAGTTCTTC.

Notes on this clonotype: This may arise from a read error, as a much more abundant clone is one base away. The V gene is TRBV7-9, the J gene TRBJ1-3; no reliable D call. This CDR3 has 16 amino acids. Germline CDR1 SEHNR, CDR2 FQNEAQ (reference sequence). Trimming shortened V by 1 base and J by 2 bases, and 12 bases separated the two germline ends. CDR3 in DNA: TGTGCCAGCAGCTTAGGCCCTCGGACCGCTGGAAACACCATATATTTT. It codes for CASSLGPRTAGNTIYF.

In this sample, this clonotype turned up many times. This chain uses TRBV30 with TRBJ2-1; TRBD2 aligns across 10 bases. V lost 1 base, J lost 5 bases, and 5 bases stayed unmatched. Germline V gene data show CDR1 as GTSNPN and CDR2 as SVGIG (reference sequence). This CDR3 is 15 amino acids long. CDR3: CAWSGLAGADNEQFF. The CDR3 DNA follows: TGTGCCTGGAGTGGTCTAGCGGGGGCGGACAATGAGCAGTTCTTC. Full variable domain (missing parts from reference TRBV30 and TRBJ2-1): SQTIHQWPATLVQPVGSPLSLECTVEGTSNPNLYWYRQAAGRGLQLLFYSVGIGQISSEVPQNLSASRPQDRQFILSSKKLLLSDSGFYLCAWSGLAGADNEQFFGPGTRLTVL.

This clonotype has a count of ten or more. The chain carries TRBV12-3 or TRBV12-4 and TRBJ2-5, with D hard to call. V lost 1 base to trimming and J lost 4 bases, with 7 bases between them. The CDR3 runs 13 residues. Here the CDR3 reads CASSLEHLETQYF. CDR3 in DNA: TGTGCCAGCAGTTTAGAACACCTAGAGACCCAGTACTTC.

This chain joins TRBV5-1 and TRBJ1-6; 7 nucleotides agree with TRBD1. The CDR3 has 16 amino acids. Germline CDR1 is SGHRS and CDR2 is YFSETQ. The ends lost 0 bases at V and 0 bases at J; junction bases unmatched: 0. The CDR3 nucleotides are TGCGCCAGCAGCTTGGGGGACAGCTCCTATAATTCACCCCTCCACTTT. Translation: CASSLGDSSYNSPLHF.

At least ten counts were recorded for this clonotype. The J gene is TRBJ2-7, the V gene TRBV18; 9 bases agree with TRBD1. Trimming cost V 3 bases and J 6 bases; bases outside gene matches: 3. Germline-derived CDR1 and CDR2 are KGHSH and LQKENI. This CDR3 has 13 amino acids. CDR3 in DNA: TGTGCCAGCTCACCGGGACAGGGTAGCGAGCAGTACTTC. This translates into CASSPGQGSEQYF.

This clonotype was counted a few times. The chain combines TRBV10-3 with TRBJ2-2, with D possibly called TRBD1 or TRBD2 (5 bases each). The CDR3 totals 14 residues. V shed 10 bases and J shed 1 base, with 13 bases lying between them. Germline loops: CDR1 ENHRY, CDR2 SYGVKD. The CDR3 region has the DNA TGTGCCAAGCGAGGGGAACTGAACACCGGGGAGCTGTTTTTT. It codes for CAKRGELNTGELFF.

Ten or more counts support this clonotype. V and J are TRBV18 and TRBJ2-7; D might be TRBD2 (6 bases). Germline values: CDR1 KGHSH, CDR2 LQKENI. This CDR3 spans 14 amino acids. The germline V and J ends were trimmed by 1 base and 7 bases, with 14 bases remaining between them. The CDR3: CASSPLERAGEQYF. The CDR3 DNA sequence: TGTGCCAGCTCACCACTCGAGAGGGCGGGGGAGCAGTACTTC.

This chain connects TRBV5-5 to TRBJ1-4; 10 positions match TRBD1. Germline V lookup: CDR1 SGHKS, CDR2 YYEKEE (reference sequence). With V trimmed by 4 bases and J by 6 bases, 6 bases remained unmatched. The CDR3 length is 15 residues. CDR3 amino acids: CASSSWDRGYEKLFF. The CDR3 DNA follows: TGTGCCAGCAGCAGCTGGGACAGGGGTTATGAAAAACTGTTTTTT.

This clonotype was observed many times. CDR3 DNA sequence: TGTGCCAGCAGCCAAGACGGGAACAGTCTCCGATTTAGGACAGATACGCAGTATTTT. It yields the protein CASSQDGNSLRFRTDTQYF. The V call is TRBV3-2, the J call TRBJ2-3; the table assigns TRBD1, which was not confirmed against the DNA. TRBV3-2 is given as a pseudogene. CDR3 length: 19 amino acids.

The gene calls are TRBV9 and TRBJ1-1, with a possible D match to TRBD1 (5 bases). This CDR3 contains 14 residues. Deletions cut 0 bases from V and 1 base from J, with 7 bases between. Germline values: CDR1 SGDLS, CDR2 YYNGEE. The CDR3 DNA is TGTGCCAGCAGCGTAGCGGGGGGGAACACTGAAGCTTTCTTT. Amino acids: CASSVAGGNTEAFF.

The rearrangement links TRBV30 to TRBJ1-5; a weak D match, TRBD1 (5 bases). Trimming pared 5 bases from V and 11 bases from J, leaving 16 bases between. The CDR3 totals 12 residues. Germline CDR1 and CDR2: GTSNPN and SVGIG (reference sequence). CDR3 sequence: CAWGAGGWSQHF. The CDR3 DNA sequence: TGTGCCTGGGGGGCTGGGGGATGGTCCCAGCATTTT.

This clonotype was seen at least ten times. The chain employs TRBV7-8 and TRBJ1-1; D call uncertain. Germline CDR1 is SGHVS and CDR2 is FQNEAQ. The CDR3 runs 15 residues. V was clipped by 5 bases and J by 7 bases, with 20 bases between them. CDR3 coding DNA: TGTGCCAGCAGCCCCTCTATCCCCAATTTACTTGAAGCTTTCTTT. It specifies CASSPSIPNLLEAFF.

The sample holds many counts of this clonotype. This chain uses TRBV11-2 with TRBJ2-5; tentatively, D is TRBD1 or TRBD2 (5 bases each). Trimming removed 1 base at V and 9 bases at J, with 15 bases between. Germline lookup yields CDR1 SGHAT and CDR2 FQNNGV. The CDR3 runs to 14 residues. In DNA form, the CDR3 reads TGTGCCAGCAGCTTAGGAACGGGGCGGTGGTCCCAGTACTTC. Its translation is CASSLGTGRWSQYF.

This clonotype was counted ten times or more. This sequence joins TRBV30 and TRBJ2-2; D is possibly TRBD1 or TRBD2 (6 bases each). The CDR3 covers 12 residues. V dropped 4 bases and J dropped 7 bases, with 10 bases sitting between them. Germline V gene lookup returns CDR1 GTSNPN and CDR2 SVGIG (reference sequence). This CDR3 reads CAWKGGYGELFF. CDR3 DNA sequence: TGTGCCTGGAAGGGGGGCTACGGGGAGCTGTTTTTT.

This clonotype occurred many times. The CDR3 here is CASIQESTGGETQYF. CDR3 sequence (DNA): TGTGCCAGCATCCAGGAGAGTACCGGTGGAGAGACCCAGTACTTC. This sequence joins TRBV2 and TRBJ2-5; D is unclear. The CDR3 consists of 15 residues. Germline V CDR1 and CDR2: SNHLY, FYNNEI. V gave up 7 bases and J gave up 4 bases, with 19 bases separating them.